Each of the 15 T cell receptor beta chains below was sequenced from the same sample in a study of early T cells in non-severe SARS-CoV-2 infection. MiXCR was run by TCRdb on the 5' RACE reads, yielding one entry per CDR3 protein. The sample lists approximately 20,000 distinct CDR3 sequences, roughly 4.4% occurring once. The specimen was whole blood. These receptors were collected from an adult who was a healthcare worker with PCR-confirmed SARS-CoV-2 infection or an uninfected control (not recorded which).

This clonotype was counted at least ten times. The chain carries TRBV20-1 and TRBJ1-2; D unclear. Trimming cost V 1 base and J 6 bases, with 18 bases left between them. Germline loops: CDR1 DFQATT, CDR2 SNEGSKA (reference sequence). CDR3 length: 15 amino acids. The CDR3 region has the DNA TGCAGTGCTAGAGTTTATCGGATGGGGAACGATGGCTACACCTTC. This translates into CSARVYRMGNDGYTF.

The table lists this clonotype with many counts. The J gene is TRBJ2-2, the V gene TRBV19, with 8 bases lining up with TRBD2. The CDR3 contains 15 residues. CDR1 LNHDA and CDR2 SQIVND come from the germline V gene (reference sequence). V shed 5 bases, J shed 5 bases, and the junction held 7 bases outside the gene matches. CDR3 sequence: CASSLARGGTGELFF. The CDR3 DNA reads TGTGCCAGTAGTCTGGCCCGCGGGGGGACCGGGGAGCTGTTTTTT.

This clonotype was detected ten times or more. The V call is TRBV6-1, the J call TRBJ1-4, with unresolved D. The CDR3 has 15 amino acids. The germline V gene has CDR1 MNHNS and CDR2 SASEGT. The V end lost 6 bases, the J end lost 4 bases, and 15 bases lay between the germline ends. CDR3 sequence (DNA): TGTGCCAGCAGATTCCTAGGTCGAAATAATGAAAAACTGTTTTTT. Translating it yields CASRFLGRNNEKLFF.

This clonotype has at least ten counts. The V and J genes are TRBV20-1 and TRBJ1-2; no firm D call. This CDR3 comprises 15 residues. Germline CDR1 is DFQATT and CDR2 is SNEGSKA (reference sequence). The ends were cut back, 0 bases at V and 4 bases at J, with 15 bases in the middle. The CDR3 reads CSARDQEVEIYGYTF. The CDR3 nucleotides read TGCAGTGCTAGAGATCAGGAGGTGGAAATCTATGGCTACACCTTC.

With regard to this clonotype: Just one base apart from a much larger clone, this may be a read error. This sequence joins TRBV28 and TRBJ2-3; D not resolved. The CDR3 length is 13 residues. The germline V gene has CDR1 MDHEN and CDR2 SYDVKM. The CDR3 DNA reads as TGTGCCAGCAGTTTAGGCGGACCAGAGACGCAGTATTTT. It specifies CASSLGGPETQYF. Filled out from reference TRBV28 and TRBJ2-3, the complete variable domain reads DVKVTQSSRYLVKRTGEKVFLECVQDMDHENMFWYRQDPGLGLRLIYFSYDVKMKEKGDIPEGYSVSREKKERFSLILESASTNQTSMYLCASSLGGPETQYFGPGTRLTVL.

This clonotype was seen more than once but under ten times. This sequence joins TRBV27 and TRBJ2-1; no reliable D call. The CDR3 extends over 15 amino acids. From germline, CDR1 is MNHEY and CDR2 SMNVEV (reference sequence). Trimming took off 5 bases at V and 0 bases at J, with 11 bases between the two ends. CDR3 residues: CASSPDWSSYNEQFF. CDR3 DNA sequence: TGTGCCAGCAGTCCCGACTGGAGCTCCTACAATGAGCAGTTCTTC.

This clonotype was counted ten times or more. This chain joins TRBV7-9 and TRBJ1-5; no definite D call. The CDR3 contains 12 residues. V was pared by 5 bases and J by 7 bases, with 9 bases between. Germline-derived CDR1 and CDR2 are SEHNR and FQNEAQ (reference sequence). CDR3 in amino acids: CASSDGGQPQHF. In DNA, the CDR3 is TGTGCCAGCAGCGACGGTGGCCAGCCCCAGCATTTT.

There are many counts of this clonotype. This chain connects TRBV4-2 to TRBJ1-6; D remains unclear. Germline values: CDR1 LGHNA, CDR2 YNFKEQ. This CDR3 spans 12 amino acids. Trimming stripped 0 bases from V and 9 bases from J, with 3 bases between. The CDR3 DNA sequence: TGTGCCAGCAGCCAAGATAGTTCACCCCTCCACTTT. It translates to CASSQDSSPLHF.

This clonotype qualifies as medium-sized. The V call is TRBV7-6, the J call TRBJ2-3; no reliable D call. Between the trimmed V and J ends, which lost 1 base and 3 bases, there was a span of 8 bases. The V gene's germline CDR1 is SGHVS and CDR2 FNYEAQ. The CDR3 contains 14 residues. The CDR3 nucleotides are TGTGCCAGCAGCTTAGATTACGGGACAGATACGCAGTATTTT. As protein: CASSLDYGTDTQYF.

This clonotype was counted at least ten times. The chain links TRBV7-6 to TRBJ2-3; 8 nucleotides match TRBD2. Unmatched junction bases numbered 7, after V lost 5 bases and J lost 6 bases. Germline CDR1 SGHVS, CDR2 FNYEAQ. The CDR3 runs 14 residues. CDR3 region: CASSPGTRVDTQYF. Written as DNA, the CDR3 is TGTGCCAGCAGCCCAGGGACTAGAGTCGATACGCAGTATTTT.

The J gene is TRBJ2-1, the V gene TRBV5-1, with a weak D call TRBD1 (6 bases). Trimming removed 7 bases from V and 1 base from J, with 12 bases in between. The CDR3 contains 14 residues. Per germline, CDR1 SGHRS and CDR2 YFSETQ. The CDR3 sequence is CASQQGDSYNEQFF. Written as DNA, the CDR3 is TGCGCCAGCCAACAGGGAGATTCCTACAATGAGCAGTTCTTC. Full variable domain (outside the CDR3, taken from reference TRBV5-1 and TRBJ2-1): KAGVTQTPRYLIKTRGQQVTLSCSPISGHRSVSWYQQTPGQGLQFLFEYFSETQRNKGNFPGRFSGRQFSNSRSEMNVSTLELGDSALYLCASQQGDSYNEQFFGPGTRLTVL.

This clonotype has at least ten counts. The chain is built from TRBV7-7 and TRBJ2-5; D is possibly TRBD1 (5 bases). The CDR3 is made up of 14 amino acids. The V end was cut by 2 bases, the J end by 2 bases, with 9 bases between. Germline CDR1 is SSHAT and CDR2 is FNYEAQ (reference sequence). The CDR3: CASSLPGYQETQYF. CDR3 coding DNA: TGTGCCAGCAGCTTACCAGGGTATCAAGAGACCCAGTACTTC.

V and J are TRBV3-1 and TRBJ2-3, with TRBD1 as a possible D gene (5 bases). Looked up from germline, CDR1 is LGHDT and CDR2 is YNNKEL (reference sequence). Trimming pared 3 bases from V and 4 bases from J, leaving 8 bases between. The length of the CDR3 is 13 residues. CDR3 in amino acids: CASSQARADTQYF. The CDR3 DNA is TGTGCCAGCAGCCAGGCCAGGGCAGATACGCAGTATTTT.

Many counts were recorded for this clonotype. V usage is TRBV5-6 and J usage is TRBJ2-3; 9 bases align to TRBD2. V was pared by 2 bases and J by 2 bases, with 15 bases of the junction left unmatched. The length of the CDR3 is 19 residues. Germline loops: CDR1 SGHDT, CDR2 YYEEEE. CDR3 DNA: TGTGCCAGCAGCTTTATATCAATTAGCGGGGGACTACACACAGATACGCAGTATTTT. Translating it yields CASSFISISGGLHTDTQYF.

In this sample, this clonotype turned up a few times. The chain uses TRBV7-9 and TRBJ2-3, with TRBD2 as a possible D gene (5 bases). CDR1 SEHNR and CDR2 FQNEAQ come from the germline V gene (reference sequence). V shed 5 bases and J shed 4 bases, with 13 bases lying between them. The CDR3 is 14 residues long. Here the CDR3 DNA reads TGTGCCAGCAGCCCTCTAGCTTCGGCAGATACGCAGTATTTT. It codes for CASSPLASADTQYF.